Listed here are 13 T cell receptor beta chains from one sample, sequenced in a study of Graves' ophthalmopathy and Graves' hyperthyroidism. The study amplified TCR beta CDR3 regions using RNA transcripts. HTBI-primed first-round RT-PCR preceded second-round multiplex PCR. TCRdb called the multiplex PCR reads again in MiXCR, with one record for every CDR3 protein. There are 560,000 or so distinct CDR3 sequences in the sample; about two fifths occur only once, and 3.5% to 4.5% lies in the top ten. The sequenced material came from peripheral blood or thyroid tissue (not recorded which). Receptor source: an adult man with Graves' hyperthyroidism.

Worth noting for this clonotype: A much larger clone is a single base away; this may be a read error. Written as DNA, the CDR3 is TGTGCCAGCAGTTGGGGGGGAACCGCGGAGCTGTTTTTT. It specifies CASSWGGTAELFF. The chain combines TRBV10-3 with TRBJ2-2, with TRBD2 matching over 7 bases. Germline V gene sequence: CDR1 ENHRY, CDR2 SYGVKD. This CDR3 has 13 residues.

The chain has TRBV28 and TRBJ2-3; 7 bases align to TRBD1. The end of the DNA is better explained by TRBJ2-7, so the J call may be wrong. Germline assignment: CDR1 MDHEN and CDR2 SYDVKM. The CDR3 loop spans 17 amino acids. The CDR3 sequence: CASSYRRTGSVTDTQYF. CDR3 bases: TGTGCCAGCAGTTATCGGAGGACAGGATCGGTCACAGATACGCAGTACTTC.

The chain is built from TRBV7-9 and TRBJ1-5; TRBD1 aligns across 7 bases. The V and J ends lost 5 bases and 2 bases, in that order; junction bases with no gene match: 12. The V gene's germline CDR1 is SEHNR and CDR2 FQNEAQ (reference sequence). The CDR3 is 17 residues long. CDR3 in DNA: TGTGCCAGCAGCCCTTTAGGGACAGCGGTGGGCAATCAGCCCCAGCATTTT. Translating it yields CASSPLGTAVGNQPQHF.

The chain uses TRBV10-3 and TRBJ1-2; 11 positions agree with TRBD1. The J segment lost 7 bases and the V segment lost 3 bases, leaving 4 bases of the junction unmatched. Germline V gene data show CDR1 as ENHRY and CDR2 as SYGVKD. CDR3 length equals 14 residues. The CDR3 DNA reads TGTGCCATCAGTGACGGGACAGGGGGGTCTGGCTACACCTTC. Protein: CAISDGTGGSGYTF.

This clonotype was counted ten times or more. The chain combines TRBV7-8 with TRBJ1-5; D call uncertain. Germline assignment: CDR1 SGHVS and CDR2 FQNEAQ. The CDR3 covers 13 residues. V lost 4 bases and J 0 bases, leaving 4 bases between the germline ends. Here the CDR3 reads CASSSNSNQPQHF. For the CDR3, the DNA is TGTGCCAGCAGCTCCAATAGCAATCAGCCCCAGCATTTT.

V is TRBV2 and J is TRBJ1-4; D may be TRBD1 (6 bases). The CDR3 is made up of 19 amino acids. V was pared by 3 bases and J by 8 bases, with 28 bases between. Germline V gene sequence: CDR1 SNHLY, CDR2 FYNNEI. The CDR3 protein is CASSDLGVYADTQGEKLFF. Written as DNA, the CDR3 is TGTGCCAGCAGTGACCTCGGGGTTTACGCAGATACGCAGGGGGAAAAACTGTTTTTT.

This rearrangement joins TRBV20-1 to TRBJ2-5; 11 bases fit TRBD1. The CDR3 has 15 residues. Germline V lookup: CDR1 DFQATT, CDR2 SNEGSKA (reference sequence). With V trimmed by 3 bases and J by 4 bases, 7 bases remained unmatched. The CDR3 protein is CSASSPGQGGETQYF. The CDR3 DNA reads TGCAGTGCTAGCTCGCCGGGACAGGGGGGAGAGACCCAGTACTTC.

The V and J genes are TRBV19 and TRBJ2-2, with 10 bases aligning to TRBD2. CDR1 LNHDA and CDR2 SQIVND come from the germline V gene (reference sequence). CDR3 length: 15 amino acids. J was trimmed by 5 bases and V by 2 bases; bases with no gene match: 2. The CDR3 loop reads CASSIPAGGTGELFF. The CDR3 DNA reads TGTGCCAGTAGTATACCAGCGGGGGGGACCGGGGAGCTGTTTTTT. The full variable domain, its missing parts supplied by reference TRBV19 and TRBJ2-2, is DGGITQSPKYLFRKEGQNVTLSCEQNLNHDAMYWYRQDPGQGLRLIYYSQIVNDFQKGDIAEGYSVSREKKESFPLTVTSAQKNPTAFYLCASSIPAGGTGELFFGEGSRLTVL.

This clonotype was observed a handful of times. This rearrangement joins TRBV9 to TRBJ1-1; D unclear. The CDR3 contains 15 residues. The germline gives CDR1 SGDLS, CDR2 YYNGEE. Trimming removed 0 bases from V and 0 bases from J, with 9 bases in between. CDR3 region: CASSVAPTVNTEAFF. The DNA for the CDR3 is TGTGCCAGCAGCGTAGCCCCGACTGTGAACACTGAAGCTTTCTTT.

Many counts were recorded for this clonotype. The chain is built from TRBV7-9 and TRBJ2-5, with 7 bases identical to TRBD1. V lost 5 bases and J lost 1; bases outside the gene matches: 7. CDR1 and CDR2 from the germline V gene are SEHNR and FQNEAQ (reference sequence). This CDR3 contains 15 residues. CDR3 DNA sequence: TGTGCCAGCAGCCTAGGACAGGCTTTCCAAGAGACCCAGTACTTC. Amino acids: CASSLGQAFQETQYF.

The chain recombines TRBV7-2 with TRBJ2-1; weak D call: TRBD1 (6 bases). The germline V and J ends were trimmed by 6 bases and 7 bases, with 16 bases remaining between them. The CDR3 sequence is 14 residues long. Looked up from germline, CDR1 is SGHTA and CDR2 is FQGNSA. CDR3 in amino acids: CASSDRTELNEQFF. In DNA, the CDR3 is TGTGCCAGCAGTGACCGGACAGAGCTGAATGAGCAGTTCTTC.

The chain joins TRBV2 to TRBJ1-2; no firm D call. CDR1 is SNHLY, CDR2 FYNNEI, per germline. The CDR3 has 11 residues. The V gene lost 8 bases and the J gene lost 12 bases, with 16 bases spanning the gap. The CDR3 DNA reads as TGTGCCAGCGCCAGGAGCTCTGGAAACACCTTC. Encoded protein: CASARSSGNTF.

This CDR3 reads CASSPLETLNTEAFF. The CDR3 coding sequence is TGTGCCAGCTCACCACTTGAGACTTTGAACACTGAAGCTTTCTTT. V gene TRBV18 combines with J gene TRBJ1-1, with no clear D. CDR1 is KGHSH and CDR2 is LQKENI in the germline V gene. V lost 1 base to trimming and J lost 0 bases, with 9 bases between them. The CDR3 extends over 15 amino acids.